This T cell receptor beta chain was obtained from a study of CD8 T cells in ankylosing spondylitis. TCRdb re-called the 5' RACE reads through MiXCR, storing one row per CDR3 protein. The top ten clones hold approximately 4.6% of a sample with 200,000 to 300,000 distinct CDR3 sequences, roughly 32% of them seen once. This clonotype was seen a few times. V lost 4 bases and J 3 bases, leaving 16 bases between the germline ends. Germline values: CDR1 LNHNV, CDR2 YYDKDF (reference sequence). The CDR3 extends over 15 amino acids. This sequence was found in a male donor with ankylosing spondylitis or in good health (not recorded which). The gene calls are TRBV15 and TRBJ2-7; weak D call: TRBD2 (5 bases). The specimen was blood, either unsorted or a sorted T cell fraction (not recorded which). The CDR3 sequence is CATSISRDPSYEQYF. CDR3 sequence (DNA): TGTGCCACCAGCATCTCCCGGGATCCTAGCTACGAGCAGTACTTC. The variable domain in full, with the rest retrieved from reference TRBV15 and TRBJ2-7, is DAMVIQNPRYQVTQFGKPVTLSCSQTLNHNVMYWYQQKSSQAPKLLFHYYDKDFNNEADTPDNFQSRRPNTSFCFLDIRSPGLGDTAMYLCATSISRDPSYEQYFGPGTRLTVT.